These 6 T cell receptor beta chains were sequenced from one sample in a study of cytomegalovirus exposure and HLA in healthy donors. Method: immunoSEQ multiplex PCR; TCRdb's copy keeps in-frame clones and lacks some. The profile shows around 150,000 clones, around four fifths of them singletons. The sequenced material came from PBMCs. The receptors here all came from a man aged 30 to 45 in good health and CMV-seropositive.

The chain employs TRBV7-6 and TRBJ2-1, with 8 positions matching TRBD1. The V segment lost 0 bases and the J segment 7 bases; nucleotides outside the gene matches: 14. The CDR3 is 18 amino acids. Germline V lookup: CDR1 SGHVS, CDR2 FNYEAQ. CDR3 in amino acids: CASSLAGQGPRLANEQFF. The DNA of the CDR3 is TGTGCCAGCAGCTTAGCAGGACAGGGTCCTCGCCTAGCGAATGAGCAGTTCTTC.

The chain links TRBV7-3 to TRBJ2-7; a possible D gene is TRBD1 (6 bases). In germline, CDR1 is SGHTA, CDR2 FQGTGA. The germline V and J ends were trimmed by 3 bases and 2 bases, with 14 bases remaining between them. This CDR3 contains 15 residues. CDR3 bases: TGTGCCAGCAGCTTGGCCGCAGGGGAGACCTACGAGCAGTACTTC. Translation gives CASSLAAGETYEQYF.

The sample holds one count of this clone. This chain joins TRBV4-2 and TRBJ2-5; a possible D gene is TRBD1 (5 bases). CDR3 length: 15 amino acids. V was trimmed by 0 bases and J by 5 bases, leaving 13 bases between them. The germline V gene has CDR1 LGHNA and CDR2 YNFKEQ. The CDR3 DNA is TGTGCCAGCAGCCAAGAATGGGGCGCGCTGGAGACCCAGTACTTC. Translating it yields CASSQEWGALETQYF.

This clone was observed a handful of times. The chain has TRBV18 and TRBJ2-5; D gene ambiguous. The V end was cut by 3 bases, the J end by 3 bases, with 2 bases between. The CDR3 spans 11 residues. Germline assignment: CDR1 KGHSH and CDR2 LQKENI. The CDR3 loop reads CASSPKETQYF. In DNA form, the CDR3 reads TGTGCCAGCTCACCTAAAGAGACCCAGTACTTC.

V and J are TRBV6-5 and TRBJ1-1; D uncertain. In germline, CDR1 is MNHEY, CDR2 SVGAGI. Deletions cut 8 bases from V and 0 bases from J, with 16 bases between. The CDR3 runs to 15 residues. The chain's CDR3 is CASGRVERMNTEAFF. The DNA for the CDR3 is TGTGCCAGCGGGAGGGTTGAAAGGATGAACACTGAAGCTTTCTTT.

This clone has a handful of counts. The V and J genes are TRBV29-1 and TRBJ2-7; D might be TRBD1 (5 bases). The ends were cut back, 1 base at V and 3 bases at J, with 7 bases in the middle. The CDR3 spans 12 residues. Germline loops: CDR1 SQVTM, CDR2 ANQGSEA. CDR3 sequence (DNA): TGCAGCGTTGAAGTACAGGACTACGAGCAGTACTTC. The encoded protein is CSVEVQDYEQYF.